Shown below are 18 T cell receptor beta chains from a single sample sequenced in a study of breast tumors, draining lymph nodes, adjacent tissues. The lymph nodes were axillary draining lymph nodes from breast cancer patients. TCRdb re-called the multiplex PCR reads through MiXCR, storing one row per CDR3 protein. The sample lists about 230,000 distinct CDR3 sequences, about a third occurring once. The specimen was axillary lymph node tissue. The receptors stem from a female donor with breast cancer. Some clones in this sample may be carry-over from other donors' samples.

This clonotype came up many times. The chain links TRBV2 to TRBJ2-1; possibly TRBD2 for D (6 bases). Deletions cut 9 bases from V and 10 bases from J, with 16 bases between. The CDR3 extends over 12 amino acids. Germline lookup yields CDR1 SNHLY and CDR2 FYNNEI. This CDR3 reads CARQNIGGEQFF. CDR3 DNA sequence: TGTGCCAGGCAGAACATTGGGGGGGAGCAGTTCTTC.

This chain uses TRBV3-1 with TRBJ2-2; 7 bases line up with TRBD1. The CDR3 has 16 residues. With 5 bases clipped from V and 0 bases from J, the junction kept 6 bases outside the gene matches. Germline CDR1 reads LGHDT; CDR2 reads YNNKEL (reference sequence). The CDR3 sequence is CASSLPTGTNTGELFF. Here the CDR3 DNA reads TGTGCCAGCAGCTTACCGACAGGGACGAACACCGGGGAGCTGTTTTTT.

This clonotype was detected many times. The chain uses TRBV11-1 and TRBJ2-5; TRBD2 agrees at 7 bases. From germline, CDR1 is SGHAT and CDR2 FQDESV (reference sequence). V shed 5 bases and J 2 bases; nucleotides not matched to a gene: 11. The CDR3 is 16 amino acids. The CDR3 reads CASSARQRGPQETQYF. DNA of the CDR3: TGTGCCAGCAGCGCCCGCCAGCGGGGCCCTCAAGAGACCCAGTACTTC.

This clonotype has only a few counts. The chain uses TRBV6-2 or TRBV6-3 and TRBJ2-5, with 16 bases lining up with TRBD2. Germline V gene data show CDR1 as MNHEY and CDR2 as SVGEGT. After removal of 4 bases from V and 4 bases from J, the junction contained 6 bases not matched to a gene. The CDR3 covers 17 residues. In DNA, the CDR3 is TGTGCCAGCAGTTCGGGACTAGCGGGAGGGCCGGGAGAGACCCAGTACTTC. Translated: CASSSGLAGGPGETQYF.

The table lists this clonotype with a count of one. A read error may produce the germline difference seen at one junction end. The chain carries TRBV5-1 and TRBJ2-6, with 9 bases matching TRBD2. This CDR3 region has 18 residues. Germline assignment: CDR1 SGHRS and CDR2 YFSETQ. The CDR3 loop reads CASSELAGSSPGTNVLTF. The CDR3, as DNA: TGCGCCAGTAGCGAGCTAGCGGGGTCCTCTCCTGGGACCAACGTCCTGACTTTC.

This clonotype has ten or more counts. The chain carries TRBV20-1 and TRBJ2-5; no definite D call. V was clipped by 4 bases and J by 4 bases, with 10 bases between them. This CDR3 contains 12 residues. Per germline, CDR1 DFQATT and CDR2 SNEGSKA (reference sequence). The chain's CDR3 is CSATALGETQYF. DNA for the CDR3: TGCAGTGCTACGGCCCTCGGAGAGACCCAGTACTTC.

This clonotype was counted a few times. This chain joins TRBV10-2 and TRBJ2-7; D is unresolved. V lost 3 bases and J lost 5, with 14 bases in between. Germline CDR1 reads WSHSY; CDR2 reads SAAADI. The CDR3 sequence is 14 residues long. CDR3 in DNA: TGCGCCAGCAGTGATCCAGGCCGGAGAAACGAGCAGTACGTC. The encoded protein is CASSDPGRRNEQYV.

V gene TRBV6-5 combines with J gene TRBJ1-5; D is possibly TRBD1 (5 bases). CDR3 length: 16 residues. In germline, CDR1 is MNHEY, CDR2 SVGAGI. V was trimmed by 6 bases and J by 2 bases, leaving 17 bases between them. CDR3 sequence: CASSPLARGGNQPQHF. The CDR3 DNA reads TGTGCCAGCAGCCCCTTGGCGAGGGGTGGCAATCAGCCCCAGCATTTT.

The rearrangement uses TRBV19 and TRBJ1-4, with unresolved D. Trimming pared 5 bases from V and 4 bases from J, leaving 17 bases between. The V gene's germline CDR1 is LNHDA and CDR2 SQIVND (reference sequence). The CDR3 is 16 residues long. The CDR3 is CASSLTDWEGNEKLFF. DNA of the CDR3: TGTGCCAGTAGTCTTACAGACTGGGAAGGTAATGAAAAACTGTTTTTT. Full variable domain (outside the CDR3, taken from reference TRBV19 and TRBJ1-4): DGGITQSPKYLFRKEGQNVTLSCEQNLNHDAMYWYRQDPGQGLRLIYYSQIVNDFQKGDIAEGYSVSREKKESFPLTVTSAQKNPTAFYLCASSLTDWEGNEKLFFGSGTQLSVL.

This clonotype was seen many times. The V and J genes are TRBV19 and TRBJ2-5, with D possibly matching TRBD2 (5 bases). Trimming stripped 5 bases from V and 7 bases from J, with 14 bases between. This CDR3 region has 13 residues. Germline V CDR1 and CDR2: LNHDA, SQIVND (reference sequence). The CDR3 region is CASSSSRKGTQYF. The CDR3 region has the DNA TGTGCCAGTAGTTCTAGCCGCAAGGGGACCCAGTACTTC.

The chain couples TRBV2 to TRBJ1-6; TRBD1 is a possible D gene (5 bases). This CDR3 is 17 amino acids long. With 6 bases removed from V and 6 bases from J, the gap between germline ends came to 21 bases. The V gene's germline CDR1 is SNHLY and CDR2 FYNNEI. In DNA form, the CDR3 reads TGTGCCAGCAGGAACCCGGGACTAGCGGGAGGTAATTCACCCCTCCACTTT. This gives the protein CASRNPGLAGGNSPLHF.

This clonotype was picked up many times. The V call is TRBV29-1, the J call TRBJ1-4; the match to TRBD1 covers 8 bases. The CDR3 spans 18 residues. Trimming at V came to 5 bases and at J to 6 bases, leaving 20 bases not matched to a gene. Germline V lookup: CDR1 SQVTM, CDR2 ANQGSEA. The CDR3 reads CSVTLGGDRGGFYEKLFF. The CDR3 DNA is TGCAGCGTTACCTTGGGGGGTGACAGGGGCGGCTTCTATGAAAAACTGTTTTTT.

In its sample, this clonotype was seen once. V usage is TRBV29-1 and J usage is TRBJ1-3; no reliable D call. Germline CDR1 reads SQVTM; CDR2 reads ANQGSEA. V lost 6 bases, J lost 7 bases, and 16 bases lay in between. CDR3 length equals 13 residues. In DNA form, the CDR3 reads TGCAGCGTGGGTCGTGGGGTGGGCAACACCATATATTTT. It is translated as CSVGRGVGNTIYF.

Regarding this clonotype: One base away lies a much larger clone, so this may be a sequencing read error. This chain connects TRBV7-2 to TRBJ2-5, with 12 bases that match TRBD2. The CDR3 sequence is 15 residues long. Germline CDR1 is SGHTA and CDR2 is FQGNSA. For the CDR3, the DNA is TGTGCCAGCAGCTTGACTAGCGGGAGTTTAAAGACCCAGCACTTC. Translating gives CASSLTSGSLKTQHF.

This chain links TRBV24-1 with TRBJ2-3; D may match TRBD1 or TRBD2 (5 bases each). V was trimmed by 3 bases and J by 6 bases, leaving 18 bases between them. The CDR3 loop spans 16 amino acids. Germline CDR1 and CDR2: KGHDR and SFDVKD. The chain's CDR3 is CATSDLGTGGFDTQYF. The CDR3 nucleotides read TGTGCCACCAGTGATCTCGGGACCGGCGGCTTTGATACGCAGTATTTT.

On this clonotype: This clone may be a read error of a much larger clone one base away. The chain couples TRBV19 to TRBJ2-1, with TRBD2 matching 11 bases. The CDR3 sequence is 17 residues long. Germline V gene data show CDR1 as LNHDA and CDR2 as SQIVND (reference sequence). Written as DNA, the CDR3 is TGTGCCAGTAGTAGATTAACGACTAGCGGGATTGACAGGGAGCAGTCCTTC. This gives the protein CASSRLTTSGIDREQSF. The full variable domain, completed using reference TRBV19 and TRBJ2-1, is DGGITQSPKYLFRKEGQNVTLSCEQNLNHDAMYWYRQDPGQGLRLIYYSQIVNDFQKGDIAEGYSVSREKKESFPLTVTSAQKNPTAFYLCASSRLTTSGIDREQSFGPGTRLTVL.

The sample holds a few counts of this clonotype. The rearrangement joins TRBV28 to TRBJ1-5; D perhaps matches TRBD1 (6 bases). This CDR3 has 17 residues. Germline assignment: CDR1 MDHEN and CDR2 SYDVKM. Trimming cost V 7 bases and J 10 bases, with 29 bases left between them. The CDR3 DNA follows: TGTGCCAGCAACCCGGGCCAGGGGTTTGGGTTCAGCAGTCCCCAGCATTTT. Translation: CASNPGQGFGFSSPQHF. The whole variable domain, remainder taken from reference TRBV28 and TRBJ1-5, is DVKVTQSSRYLVKRTGEKVFLECVQDMDHENMFWYRQDPGLGLRLIYFSYDVKMKEKGDIPEGYSVSREKKERFSLILESASTNQTSMYLCASNPGQGFGFSSPQHFGDGTRLSIL.

The chain has TRBV5-6 and TRBJ2-7; D remains ambiguous. Trimming shortened V by 4 bases and J by 5 bases, and 16 bases separated the two germline ends. This CDR3 spans 14 amino acids. The V gene's germline CDR1 is SGHDT and CDR2 YYEEEE. The DNA of the CDR3 is TGTGCCAGCAGCGCAATCCGGGCCGGAGACGAGCAGTACTTC. Translating gives CASSAIRAGDEQYF. Variable domain in full (rest from reference TRBV5-6 and TRBJ2-7): DAGVTQSPTHLIKTRGQQVTLRCSPKSGHDTVSWYQQALGQGPQFIFQYYEEEERQRGNFPDRFSGHQFPNYSSELNVNALLLGDSALYLCASSAIRAGDEQYFGPGTRLTVT.